The 7 T cell receptor beta chains reported below all come from one sample, sequenced in a study of T cell responses to AZD1222 COVID-19 vaccine. Assay used: immunoSEQ multiplex PCR; TCRdb lists only in-frame clones, some missing. This sample has around 110,000 clones, with 70% to 90% found just once. Material: peripheral blood, obtained on day 0 of MenACWY control vaccination. The receptors were sampled from an adult in good health.

V usage is TRBV7-9 and J usage is TRBJ2-3; TRBD2 matches at 13 bases. J lost 2 bases, V lost 5 bases, and 7 bases had no gene match. Germline CDR1 reads SEHNR; CDR2 reads FQNEAQ (reference sequence). There are 17 residues in the CDR3. The CDR3 coding sequence is TGTGCCAGCAGCCAAGGACTAGCGGGGGTATACACAGATACGCAGTATTTT. Amino acid sequence: CASSQGLAGVYTDTQYF.

The V call is TRBV5-5, the J call TRBJ2-1; tentative D call: TRBD1 (6 bases). CDR1 is SGHKS and CDR2 is YYEKEE in the germline V gene (reference sequence). V lost 0 bases and J 4 bases, leaving 14 bases between the germline ends. The CDR3 loop spans 16 amino acids. For the CDR3, the DNA is TGTGCCAGCAGCTTGGACAGGGCTACTAATTACAATGAGCAGTTCTTC. This encodes CASSLDRATNYNEQFF.

The chain has TRBV3-1 (or the pseudogene TRBV3-2) and TRBJ1-1, with D possibly being TRBD1 (5 bases). Trimming stripped 4 bases from V and 1 base from J, with 10 bases between. Per the germline V gene, CDR1 is LGHDT and CDR2 is YNNKEL (reference sequence). The CDR3 has 14 residues. CDR3 sequence reads: CASSPMGGNTEAFF. CDR3 DNA: TGTGCCAGCAGCCCAATGGGGGGGAACACTGAAGCTTTCTTT.

The chain recombines TRBV4-3 with TRBJ2-2; 7 bases line up with TRBD1. J lost 3 bases, V lost 3 bases, and 1 base had no gene match. The CDR3 length is 14 residues. Germline V lookup: CDR1 LGHNA, CDR2 YSLEER. The CDR3 region has the DNA TGCGCCAGCAGCCATGACAGGGACACCGGGGAGCTGTTTTTT. Its protein is CASSHDRDTGELFF.

The genes are TRBV2 and TRBJ1-2; D may be TRBD1 (6 bases). The CDR3 covers 13 residues. The germline V gene encodes CDR1 SNHLY and CDR2 FYNNEI. Trimming left V 3 bases short and J 6 bases short, with 11 bases between. CDR3: CASSDSGGDGYTF. In DNA form, the CDR3 reads TGTGCCAGCAGTGATTCCGGGGGCGATGGCTACACCTTC.

This chain connects TRBV5-6 to TRBJ2-1, with 7 bases aligning to TRBD2. This CDR3 is built from 13 residues. V lost 4 bases, J lost 4 bases, and 2 bases stayed unmatched. Germline lookup yields CDR1 SGHDT and CDR2 YYEEEE. The CDR3 nucleotides read TGTGCCAGCAGCAGGGGAGGGTACAATGAGCAGTTCTTC. Translating it yields CASSRGGYNEQFF.

The chain is built from TRBV27 and TRBJ1-4, with D uncertain. The CDR3 contains 12 residues. Germline CDR1 MNHEY, CDR2 SMNVEV (reference sequence). The V and J ends lost 0 bases and 7 bases respectively, with 3 bases between them. CDR3 DNA: TGTGCCAGCAGTTTATCGGGTGAAAAACTGTTTTTT. Its protein is CASSLSGEKLFF. The full variable domain, with the rest looked up from reference TRBV27 and TRBJ1-4, is EAQVTQNPRYLITVTGKKLTVTCSQNMNHEYMSWYRQDPGLGLRQIYYSMNVEVTDKGDVPEGYKVSRKEKRNFPLILESPSPNQTSLYFCASSLSGEKLFFGSGTQLSVL.